Listed below are T cell receptor beta chains from one sample, sequenced in a study of regulatory T cells in long-lasting Graves disease. Using its own MiXCR run on the multiplex PCR reads, TCRdb lists one record per CDR3 protein. The sample has hundreds of thousands of distinct CDR3 sequences; roughly 15% are singletons. In addition, the sample was reused for a study of T cells in Graves' hyperthyroidism and ophthalmopathy.

The sample in question was peripheral blood mononuclear cells (PBMCs), obtained at new diagnosis, from a patient treated with antithyroid drugs. The receptors shown here come from a woman in her twenties or thirties with Graves disease. CDR3s leave out the opening cysteine and the closing phenylalanine or tryptophan.

j_call	v_call	cdr3_aa
TRBJ2-1	TRBV20-1	SAPSAGEQF
TRBJ1-2	TRBV7-9	ASTTWGFYGYT
TRBJ2-2	TRBV28	ASSLLGGTGELF
TRBJ2-1	TRBV7-3	ASSLNPPSVSYNEQF
TRBJ1-4	TRBV7-2	ASSHWDRGRTNEKLF
TRBJ1-5	TRBV20-1	SATWTTLGSNQPQH
TRBJ2-5	TRBV27	ASSLGDSQTGTQY
TRBJ2-6	TRBV7-8	ASSLASGQGIGGANVLT
TRBJ2-1	TRBV3-1	ASSHTSGRNEQF
TRBJ2-1	TRBV7-9	ASSLLGSATNYNEQF
TRBJ1-1	TRBV7-2	ASRQAGGRVGEAF
TRBJ1-2	TRBV28	AGSLRRTNDRGNNWYYGYT
TRBJ1-2	TRBV15	ATSRAEGSYGYT
TRBJ2-2	TRBV19	ASNPGGPAGELF
TRBJ2-5	TRBV7-3	ASSLWGTDKETQY
TRBJ2-3	TRBV12-3/TRBV12-4	ASSLSLKGTGFGGSPPI
TRBJ2-5	TRBV5-5	ASSLQAAQY
TRBJ1-2	TRBV20-1	SARDPGERGSGYT
TRBJ1-3	TRBV6-2/TRBV6-3	ASSERTRNTIY
TRBJ1-1	TRBV30	AWSAYANTEAF
TRBJ1-2	TRBV27	ASSFRQGVDGYT
TRBJ2-6	TRBV24-1	ATSDLRAGANVLT
TRBJ2-3	TRBV7-3	ASSDRSTDTQY
TRBJ1-6	TRBV11-2	ASSLITDSPLH
TRBJ1-1	TRBV4-1	ASSQGGTAGGNTEAF
TRBJ2-5	TRBV5-1	ASSPPGLARSETQY
TRBJ2-7	TRBV7-8	ASSLGVAYYEQY
-	TRBV30	AWSPFRGSETQY
TRBJ1-4	TRBV2	ASKEGTTNEKLF
TRBJ2-5	TRBV28	ASREGREETQY
TRBJ1-5	TRBV28	ASSFSGKGQPQH
TRBJ1-2	TRBV24-1	ATSEFGYGYT
TRBJ1-4	TRBV5-1	ASSLEGQNEKLF
TRBJ1-1	TRBV7-6	ASRKGQGLEAF
TRBJ2-7	TRBV29-1	SVEGGTSGASYEQY
TRBJ1-1	TRBV5-1	ASSLWGTGAEAF
TRBJ2-7	TRBV5-1	ASSHDRGTYEQY
TRBJ1-3	TRBV20-1	SARTTDRALSGNTIY
TRBJ1-1	TRBV4-1	ASSQVDRDTEAF
TRBJ1-4	TRBV20-1	SARESGPNEKLF
TRBJ1-1	TRBV15	ATSRNRVDTEAF
TRBJ1-5	TRBV6-1	ASSEGGLPQPQH
TRBJ2-3	TRBV5-1	ASSFSPGAGATDTQY
TRBJ2-7	TRBV6-1	ASSSRTGISYEQY
TRBJ2-1	TRBV3-1	ASSQLLANNEQF
TRBJ2-3	TRBV28	ASSLPGSRDTQY
TRBJ1-4	TRBV27	ASSSIRGFGEKLF
TRBJ2-7	TRBV19	ASSPNERVYEQY
TRBJ1-4	TRBV12-3/TRBV12-4	ASSPAGTGLEKLF
TRBJ1-5	TRBV28	ASSYYPTGESNQPQH
TRBJ1-1	TRBV30	AWGGGRVSTF
TRBJ1-5	TRBV4-2	ASSQETGIKGFQPQH
TRBJ1-3	TRBV28	ASTPPKSSGNTIY
TRBJ2-7	TRBV19	ASNSAGTYEQY
TRBJ2-1	TRBV6-2/TRBV6-3	AVLGQHNEQF
TRBJ2-1	TRBV29-1	SLTGPGHHEQF
TRBJ2-5	TRBV7-9	ASSLGSMETQY
TRBJ2-3	TRBV3-1	ASSQDWEQY